The rows below give T cell receptor beta chains drawn from one sample of a study of CD8 T cells in Susac syndrome. TCRdb recomputed calls from the immunoSEQ multiplex PCR reads with MiXCR, one row per CDR3 protein. This table holds some 100,000 distinct CDR3 sequences, roughly 92% found once. What was sequenced was CD8+ T cells from PBMCs. The source of these receptors is a human donor in good health. Each CDR3 is given with its conserved first and last residue. D genes are given only for firm matches. Size is omitted from some rows. Given values are once, few, many or a class for expanded clones.

>TRBV20-1|-|TRBJ1-5|14|-
TGCAGTGTCCCAGGGGAAAATAGCAATCAGCCCCAGCATTTT
CSVPGENSNQPQHF
>TRBV6-1|TRBD2|TRBJ2-5|16|-
TGTGCCAGCAGCCGAAGTCCCGGACTAGCGGGAGAGACCCAGTACTTC
CASSRSPGLAGETQYF
>TRBV4-1|TRBD2|TRBJ2-2|16|-
TGCGCCAGCAGCCCAGGACTAGCGGGAGGGCACGGGGAGCTGTTTTTT
CASSPGLAGGHGELFF
>TRBV7-2|-|TRBJ2-3|12|-
TGTGCCAGCTCGGGCACGCCAGATACGCAGTATTTT
CASSGTPDTQYF
>TRBV5-6|-|TRBJ1-4|11|-
TGTGCCAGCAGCTTGGCCGGAAAACTGTTTTTT
CASSLAGKLFF
>TRBV20-1|-|TRBJ1-1|12|-
TGCAGTGCGGCGGGAATGAACACTGAAGCTTTCTTT
CSAAGMNTEAFF
>TRBV7-7|-|TRBJ2-5|15|-
TGTGCCAGCAGCCCTCGGTGGCTGGCAGATGAGACCCAGTACTTC
CASSPRWLADETQYF
>TRBV28|-|TRBJ2-7|15|-
TGTGCCAGCACTCCACCGCTGGGCCCGACCCTCGAGCAGTACTTC
CASTPPLGPTLEQYF
>TRBV5-1|-|TRBJ2-5|16|-
TGCGCCAGCAGCTTGGCCGGGACGGGAGTCCAAGAGACCCAGTACTTC
CASSLAGTGVQETQYF
>TRBV7-2|-|TRBJ1-3|13|once
TGTGCCAGCAGCTTGGGGACTGGAAACACCATATATTTT
CASSLGTGNTIYF
>TRBV29-1|-|TRBJ1-1|15|-
TGCAGCGTTGTTGGGGGCAGGGGTACGAACACTGAAGCTTTCTTT
CSVVGGRGTNTEAFF
>TRBV12-3/TRBV12-4|-|TRBJ2-2|15|-
TGTGCCAGCAGCCCTCAGACCCGCGGTGCCGGGGAGCTGTTTTTT
CASSPQTRGAGELFF
>TRBV29-1|-|TRBJ1-1|15|once
TGCAGCGGCGCCTCCGGGGGACGCCTGCAAACTGAAGCTTTCTTT
CSGASGGRLQTEAFF
>TRBV20-1|-|TRBJ1-4|14|-
TGCAGTGCTATCCTAGTCCAAACTAATGAAAAACTGTTTTTT
CSAILVQTNEKLFF
>TRBV7-2|-|TRBJ2-1|14|-
TGTGCCAGCAGCTTAGTAGTTAGCGCCGATGAGCAGTTCTTC
CASSLVVSADEQFF
>TRBV6-2/TRBV6-3|-|TRBJ1-5|16|-
TGTGCCAGCAGCTCTGACCTCGGCCGGGGAAGTCAGCCCCAGCATTTT
CASSSDLGRGSQPQHF
>TRBV20-1|-|TRBJ2-6|18|-
TGCAGTGCTAGAGATCCCCGCCACGGAACCTCTGGGGCCAACGTCCTGACTTTC
CSARDPRHGTSGANVLTF
>TRBV19|-|TRBJ2-2|16|-
TGTGCCAGTAGTATTGGAAGGCAGGGCGGCACCGGGGAGCTGTTTTTT
CASSIGRQGGTGELFF
>TRBV2|-|TRBJ1-6|13|-
TGTGCCAGCAGTGCCGAGACGCGCTCACCCCTCCACTTT
CASSAETRSPLHF
>TRBV6-1|TRBD1|TRBJ1-6|16|-
TGTGCCAGCAGCCGGGCTGCAGGGGGTTATAATTCACCCCTCCACTTT
CASSRAAGGYNSPLHF
>TRBV4-3|TRBD2|TRBJ2-1|21|-
TGCGCCAGCAGCCAAGATCAGATTACTAGCGGACCACCCAGATCCTACAATGAGCAGTTCTTC
CASSQDQITSGPPRSYNEQFF
>TRBV29-1|-|TRBJ2-2|12|-
TGCAGCGTCCTGAACCCGTCCGGGGAGCTGTTTTTT
CSVLNPSGELFF
>TRBV7-8|-|TRBJ1-4|15|-
TGTGCCAGCAGCTCCTCCGGCGGGGGCAACGGAAAACTGTTTTTT
CASSSSGGGNGKLFF
>TRBV30|-|TRBJ2-5|13|-
TGTGCCTGGAGTGTACGGGTTTCAGAGACCCAGTACTTC
CAWSVRVSETQYF
>TRBV14|-|TRBJ2-2|15|-
TGTGCCAGCAGCCCGACTCGGAGGTGGCCCGGGGAGCTGTTTTTT
CASSPTRRWPGELFF
>TRBV7-2|TRBD2|TRBJ2-3|16|-
TGTGCCAGCAGCTTAGCGCTAGCGGGGTCCACAGATACGCAGTATTTT
CASSLALAGSTDTQYF
>TRBV24-1|TRBD1|TRBJ2-3|14|-
TGTGCCACCAGTAGGGACAGGGAAACAGATACGCAGTATTTT
CATSRDRETDTQYF
>TRBV6-5|-|TRBJ2-7|13|-
TGTGCCAGCAGTTATTTCTCCTCCTACGAGCAGTACTTC
CASSYFSSYEQYF
>TRBV27|-|TRBJ1-2|11|-
TGTGCCAGCAGAGCTGACTATGGCTACACCTTC
CASRADYGYTF
>TRBV6-2/TRBV6-3|-|TRBJ2-5|14|-
TGTGCCAGCACCCCTGGACACAACCAAGAGACCCAGTACTTC
CASTPGHNQETQYF
>TRBV12-3/TRBV12-4|-|TRBJ1-5|15|-
TGTGCCAGCAGTTTTGGGGGCGGAAGCAATCAGCCCCAGCATTTT
CASSFGGGSNQPQHF
>TRBV29-1|-|TRBJ1-2|12|-
TGCAGCGCCTGGCGACGGACGAATGGCTACACCTTC
CSAWRRTNGYTF
>TRBV7-9|-|TRBJ2-2|14|-
TGTGCCAGCAGCTCATTGGTTTTTGGCGGGGAGCTGTTTTTT
CASSSLVFGGELFF
>TRBV7-2|TRBD1|TRBJ2-6|19|-
TGTGCCAGCAGCTTTAGTGGGGACAGGTATTACTCTGGGGCCAACGTCCTGACTTTC
CASSFSGDRYYSGANVLTF
>TRBV27|-|TRBJ2-7|15|-
TGTGCCAGCAGCCTTAAGGCCGGGCCTGTACGCGAGCAGTACTTC
CASSLKAGPVREQYF
>TRBV6-6|-|TRBJ2-6|15|-
TGTGCCAGCAGACTCGACAGCTCTGGGGCCAACGTCCTGACTTTC
CASRLDSSGANVLTF
>TRBV19|-|TRBJ2-2|15|-
TGTGCCAGTAGTATATTCGGACGGAACACCGGGGAGCTGTTTTTT
CASSIFGRNTGELFF
>TRBV2|TRBD2|TRBJ2-1|16|-
TGTGCCAGCACCCATCTCGGACGACTAGCGGGCAATGAGCAGTTCTTC
CASTHLGRLAGNEQFF
>TRBV28|-|TRBJ1-5|19|once
TGTGCCAGCAGTTTCGGACCCTCTGACAGGCGAAGGTCCAATCAGCCCCAGCATTTT
CASSFGPSDRRRSNQPQHF
>TRBV7-9|TRBD2|TRBJ2-3|15|-
TGTGCCAGCAGCGTACCTAGCGGGAGTACAGATACGCAGTATTTT
CASSVPSGSTDTQYF
>TRBV6-1|TRBD1|TRBJ2-2|18|once
TGTGCCAGCAGTGAAGCCCCCTCCGCAGGGGGGAACACCGGGGAGCTGTTTTTT
CASSEAPSAGGNTGELFF
>TRBV5-1|-|TRBJ2-2|13|-
TGCGCCAGCAGCTTGAGTGGCACCGGGGAGCTGTTTTTT
CASSLSGTGELFF
>TRBV4-3|-|TRBJ1-6|15|-
TGCGCCAGCAGCCAGACGGGGAACACTAATTCACCCCTCCACTTT
CASSQTGNTNSPLHF
>TRBV7-2|TRBD2|TRBJ2-7|14|-
TGTGCCAGCAGCTTAGCGGGACTAGCAGGCGAGCAGTACTTC
CASSLAGLAGEQYF
>TRBV12-5|TRBD1|TRBJ1-1|13|-
TGTGCTAGTGGTTCGACAGGGAGAACTGAAGCTTTCTTT
CASGSTGRTEAFF
>TRBV12-3/TRBV12-4|-|TRBJ2-2|18|-
TGTGCCAGCAGTCCTATTGTGTATCCCCCTTATAGCACCGGGGAGCTGTTTTTT
CASSPIVYPPYSTGELFF
>TRBV30|-|TRBJ2-1|15|-
TGTGCCTGGAGTGTAGAGGACAGCTCCTACAATGAGCAGTTCTTC
CAWSVEDSSYNEQFF
>TRBV18|TRBD2|TRBJ2-3|16|-
TGTGCCAGCTCACCCCCAGTGGCGGGAGGAACAGATACGCAGTATTTT
CASSPPVAGGTDTQYF
>TRBV4-3|TRBD2|TRBJ2-7|15|-
TGCGCCAGCAGCCCCCGCCCTAGCGGACCCTACGAGCAGTACTTC
CASSPRPSGPYEQYF
>TRBV19|-|TRBJ1-1|15|-
TGTGCCAGTAGTATTCCCCAGCTGGTGGCTGCGGAAGCTTTCTTT
CASSIPQLVAAEAFF
>TRBV14|-|TRBJ1-2|14|-
TGTGCCAGCAGCCAAGCAGGAGTAAACTATGGCTACACCTTC
CASSQAGVNYGYTF
>TRBV28|-|TRBJ2-5|13|-
TGTGCCAGCAGTTTGGGCGGAAAAGAGACCCAGTACTTC
CASSLGGKETQYF
>TRBV7-2|-|TRBJ2-7|14|once
TGTGCCAGCAGCCCCACCCGGACGGCGTACGAGCAGTACTTC
CASSPTRTAYEQYF
>TRBV11-2|-|TRBJ2-1|13|-
TGTGCCAGCAGCTTACTCACGTCGAGTGAGCAGTTCTTC
CASSLLTSSEQFF
>TRBV5-1|TRBD1|TRBJ1-1|17|-
TGCGCCAGCAGCCCTAGGGGGACAGGGTTGACGAACACTGAAGCTTTCTTT
CASSPRGTGLTNTEAFF
>TRBV3-1|-|TRBJ2-7|14|-
TGTGCCAGCAGCCAGGTCCGCACAGCCTACGAGCAGTACTTC
CASSQVRTAYEQYF
>TRBV7-9|-|TRBJ2-7|11|few
TGTGCCAGCAGCCAAGTTGCCGAGCAGTACTTC
CASSQVAEQYF
>TRBV29-1|-|TRBJ1-1|13|-
TGCAGCGTTGTCTGGGGAAGGGGCACTGAAGCTTTCTTT
CSVVWGRGTEAFF
>TRBV27|TRBD1|TRBJ2-1|14|once
TGTGCCAGCAGTTACAGGGGTTATTACAATGAGCAGTTCTTC
CASSYRGYYNEQFF